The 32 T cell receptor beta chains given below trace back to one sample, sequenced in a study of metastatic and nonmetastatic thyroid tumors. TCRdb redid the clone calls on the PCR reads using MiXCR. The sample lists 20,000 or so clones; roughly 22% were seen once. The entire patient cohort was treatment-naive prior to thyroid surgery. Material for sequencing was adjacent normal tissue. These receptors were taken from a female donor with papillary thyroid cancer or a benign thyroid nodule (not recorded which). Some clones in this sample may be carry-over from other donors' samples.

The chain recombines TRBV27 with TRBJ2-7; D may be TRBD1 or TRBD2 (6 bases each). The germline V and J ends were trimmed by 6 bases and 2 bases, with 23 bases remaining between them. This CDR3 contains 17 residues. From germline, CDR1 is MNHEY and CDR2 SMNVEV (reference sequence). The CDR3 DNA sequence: TGTGCCAGCAGATTTTCAGGGTCCGGGGGCACCCCCTACGAGCAGTACTTC. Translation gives CASRFSGSGGTPYEQYF.

The CDR3 here is CASSSRDRGSGQYF. The CDR3 coding sequence is TGTGCCAGCTCAAGTCGGGACAGGGGAAGCGGGCAGTACTTC. V and J are TRBV27 and TRBJ2-7, with TRBD1 matching over 10 bases. V dropped 8 bases and J dropped 9; count of bases not matched to a gene: 13. CDR1 MNHEY and CDR2 SMNVEV come from the germline V gene (reference sequence). The length of the CDR3 is 14 residues.

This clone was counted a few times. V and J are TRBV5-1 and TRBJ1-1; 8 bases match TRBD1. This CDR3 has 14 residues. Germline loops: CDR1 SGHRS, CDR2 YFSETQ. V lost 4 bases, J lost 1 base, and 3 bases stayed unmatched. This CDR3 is CASSPGTGNTEAFF. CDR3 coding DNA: TGCGCCAGCAGCCCAGGGACAGGGAACACTGAAGCTTTCTTT.

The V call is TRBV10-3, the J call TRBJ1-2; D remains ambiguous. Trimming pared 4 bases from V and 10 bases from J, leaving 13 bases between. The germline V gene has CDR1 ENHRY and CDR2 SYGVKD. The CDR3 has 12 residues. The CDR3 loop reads CAISVTSAVYTF. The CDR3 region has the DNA TGTGCCATCAGTGTGACGTCCGCAGTCTACACCTTC.

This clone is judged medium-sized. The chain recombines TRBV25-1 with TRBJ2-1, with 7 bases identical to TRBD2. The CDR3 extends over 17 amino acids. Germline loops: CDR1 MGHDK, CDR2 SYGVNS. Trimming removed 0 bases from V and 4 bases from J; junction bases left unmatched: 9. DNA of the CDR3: TGTGCCAGCAGTGAATATGGCGGGAGAGCCCGATACAATGAGCAGTTCTTC. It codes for CASSEYGGRARYNEQFF.

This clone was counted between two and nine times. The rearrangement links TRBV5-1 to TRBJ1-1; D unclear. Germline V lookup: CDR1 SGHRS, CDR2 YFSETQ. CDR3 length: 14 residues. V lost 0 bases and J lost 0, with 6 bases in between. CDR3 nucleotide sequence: TGCGCCAGCAGCTTGGCACAAATGAACACTGAAGCTTTCTTT. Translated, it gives CASSLAQMNTEAFF.

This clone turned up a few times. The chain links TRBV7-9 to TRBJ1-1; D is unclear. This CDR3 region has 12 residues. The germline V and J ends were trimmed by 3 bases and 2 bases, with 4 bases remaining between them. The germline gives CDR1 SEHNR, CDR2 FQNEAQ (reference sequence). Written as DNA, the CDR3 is TGTGCCAGCAGCTTCTTTAACACTGAAGCTTTCTTT. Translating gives CASSFFNTEAFF. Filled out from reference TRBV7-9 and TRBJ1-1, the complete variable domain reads DTGVSQNPRHKITKRGQNVTFRCDPISEHNRLYWYRQTLGQGPEFLTYFQNEAQLEKSRLLSDRFSAERPKGSFSTLEIQRTEQGDSAMYLCASSFFNTEAFFGQGTRLTVV.

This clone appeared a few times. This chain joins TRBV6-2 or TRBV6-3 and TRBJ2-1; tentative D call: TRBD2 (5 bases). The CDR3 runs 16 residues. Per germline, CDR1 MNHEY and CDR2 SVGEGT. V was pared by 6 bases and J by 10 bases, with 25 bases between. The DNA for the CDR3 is TGTGCCAGCAGCCCCCCCGGACCCATAGCGTCGGAAGAGCAGTTCTTC. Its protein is CASSPPGPIASEEQFF.

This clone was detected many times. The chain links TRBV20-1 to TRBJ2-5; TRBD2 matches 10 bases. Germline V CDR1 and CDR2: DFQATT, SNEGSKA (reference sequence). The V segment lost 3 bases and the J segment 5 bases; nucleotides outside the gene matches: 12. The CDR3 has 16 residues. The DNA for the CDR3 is TGCAGTGCTAGGGGAACTAGCGGGGTGGTCCGGGAGACCCAGTACTTC. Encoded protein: CSARGTSGVVRETQYF.

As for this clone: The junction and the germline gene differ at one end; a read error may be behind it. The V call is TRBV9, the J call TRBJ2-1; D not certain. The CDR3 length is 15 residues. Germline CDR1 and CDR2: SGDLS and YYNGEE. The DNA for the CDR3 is TGTGCTAGCAGCGTTGACTTAAGCTCCTACAATGAGCAGTTCTTC. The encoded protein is CASSVDLSSYNEQFF.

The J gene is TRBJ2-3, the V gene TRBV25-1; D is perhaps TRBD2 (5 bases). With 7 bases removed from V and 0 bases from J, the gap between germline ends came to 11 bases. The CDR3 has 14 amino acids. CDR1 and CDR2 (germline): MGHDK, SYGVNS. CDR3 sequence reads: CASTRGLSTDTQYF. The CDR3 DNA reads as TGTGCCAGCACCAGAGGACTTAGCACAGATACGCAGTATTTT.

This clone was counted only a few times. The CDR3 sequence: CASRGAGNTIYF. Here the CDR3 DNA reads TGTGCCAGCAGAGGGGCTGGAAACACCATATATTTT. The chain joins TRBV9 to TRBJ1-3; D perhaps matches TRBD1 (5 bases). The CDR3 loop spans 12 amino acids. V was cut by 5 bases and J by 2 bases, with 5 bases left in between. CDR1 and CDR2 from the germline V gene are SGDLS and YYNGEE.

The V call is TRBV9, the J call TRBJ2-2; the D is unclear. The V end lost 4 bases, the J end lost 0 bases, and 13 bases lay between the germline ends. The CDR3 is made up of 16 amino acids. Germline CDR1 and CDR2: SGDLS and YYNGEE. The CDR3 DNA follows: TGTGCCAGCAGCATCCTAGTGGATCCGAACACCGGGGAGCTGTTTTTT. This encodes CASSILVDPNTGELFF.

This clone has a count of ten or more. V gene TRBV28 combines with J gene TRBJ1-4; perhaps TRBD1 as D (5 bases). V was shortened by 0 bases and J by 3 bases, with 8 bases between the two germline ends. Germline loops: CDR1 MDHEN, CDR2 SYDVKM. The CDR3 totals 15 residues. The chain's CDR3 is CASSLWSGSNEKLFF. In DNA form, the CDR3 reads TGTGCCAGCAGTTTATGGTCAGGGTCTAATGAAAAACTGTTTTTT.

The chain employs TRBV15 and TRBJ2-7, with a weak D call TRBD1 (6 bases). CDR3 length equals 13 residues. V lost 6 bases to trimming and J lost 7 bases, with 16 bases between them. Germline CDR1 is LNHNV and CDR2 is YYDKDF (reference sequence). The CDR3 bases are TGTGCCACCAGTGATACAGGGACGGGAGAGCAGTACTTC. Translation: CATSDTGTGEQYF.

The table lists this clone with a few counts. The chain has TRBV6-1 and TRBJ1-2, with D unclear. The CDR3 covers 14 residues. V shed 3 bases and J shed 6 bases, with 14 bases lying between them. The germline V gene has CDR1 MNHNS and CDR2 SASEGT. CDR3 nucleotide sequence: TGTGCCAGCAGTGAGCAGTGGGAAAAAAATGGCTACACCTTC. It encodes CASSEQWEKNGYTF.

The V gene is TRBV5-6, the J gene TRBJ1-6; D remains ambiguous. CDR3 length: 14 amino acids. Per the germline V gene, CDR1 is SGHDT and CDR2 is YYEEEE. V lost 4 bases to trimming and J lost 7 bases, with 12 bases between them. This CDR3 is CASSRTSVNSPLHF. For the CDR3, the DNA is TGTGCCAGCAGCCGTACATCAGTCAATTCACCCCTCCACTTT.

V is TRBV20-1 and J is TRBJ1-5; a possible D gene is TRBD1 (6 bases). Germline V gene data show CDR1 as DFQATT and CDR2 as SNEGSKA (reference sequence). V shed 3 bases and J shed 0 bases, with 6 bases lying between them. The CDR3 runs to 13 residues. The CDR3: CSARGHSNQPQHF. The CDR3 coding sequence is TGCAGTGCTAGGGGACATAGCAATCAGCCCCAGCATTTT.

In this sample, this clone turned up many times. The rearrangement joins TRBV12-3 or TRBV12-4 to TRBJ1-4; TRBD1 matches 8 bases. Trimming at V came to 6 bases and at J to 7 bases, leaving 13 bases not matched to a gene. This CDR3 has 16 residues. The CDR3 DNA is TGTGCCAGCAGACCCCACGGACAGGGATCCAGTGAAAAACTGTTTTTT. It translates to CASRPHGQGSSEKLFF.

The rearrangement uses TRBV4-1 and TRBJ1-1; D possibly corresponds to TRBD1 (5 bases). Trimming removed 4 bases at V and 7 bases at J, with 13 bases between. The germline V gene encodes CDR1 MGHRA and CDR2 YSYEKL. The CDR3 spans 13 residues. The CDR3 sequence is CASSPGLFIEAFF. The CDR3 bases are TGCGCCAGCAGCCCGGGACTCTTTATTGAAGCTTTCTTT.

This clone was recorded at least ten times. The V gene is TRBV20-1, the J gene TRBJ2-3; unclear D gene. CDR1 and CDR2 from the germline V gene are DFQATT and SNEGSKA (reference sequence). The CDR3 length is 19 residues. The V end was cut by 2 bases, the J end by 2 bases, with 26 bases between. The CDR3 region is CSARLPAQLLTTITDTQYF. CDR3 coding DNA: TGCAGTGCTAGATTGCCAGCACAGCTCCTAACTACTATCACAGATACGCAGTATTTT.

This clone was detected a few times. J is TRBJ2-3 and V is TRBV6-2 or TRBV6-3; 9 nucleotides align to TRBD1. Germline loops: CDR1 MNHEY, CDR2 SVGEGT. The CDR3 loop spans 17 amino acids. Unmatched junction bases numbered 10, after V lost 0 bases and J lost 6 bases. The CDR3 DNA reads TGTGCCAGCAGTTACTCGTCCGACAGGGGGTCGAGGGATACGCAGTATTTT. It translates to CASSYSSDRGSRDTQYF.

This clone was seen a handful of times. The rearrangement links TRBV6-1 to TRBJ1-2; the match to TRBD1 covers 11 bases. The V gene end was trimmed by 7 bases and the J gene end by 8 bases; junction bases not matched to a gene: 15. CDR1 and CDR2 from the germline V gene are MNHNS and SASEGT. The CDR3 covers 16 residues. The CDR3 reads CASTPTSGTGGLGYTF. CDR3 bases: TGTGCCAGCACCCCAACCAGTGGGACAGGGGGACTCGGCTACACCTTC.

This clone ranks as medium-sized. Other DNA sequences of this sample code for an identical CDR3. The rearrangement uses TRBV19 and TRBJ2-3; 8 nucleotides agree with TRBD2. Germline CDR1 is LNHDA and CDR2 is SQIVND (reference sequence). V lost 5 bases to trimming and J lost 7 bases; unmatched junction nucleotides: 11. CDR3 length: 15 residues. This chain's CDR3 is CASSQERGIGNTQYF. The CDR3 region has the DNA TGTGCCAGTAGTCAAGAGCGGGGGATCGGTAATACGCAGTATTTT.

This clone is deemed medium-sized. The CDR3 DNA is TGTGCCAGCAGTTCGGTCGGGACAGGGAGGGATACGCAGTATTTT. It codes for CASSSVGTGRDTQYF. The V and J genes are TRBV27 and TRBJ2-3; 9 nucleotides match TRBD1. Per the germline V gene, CDR1 is MNHEY and CDR2 is SMNVEV (reference sequence). The CDR3 consists of 15 residues. Trimming at V came to 4 bases and at J to 6 bases, leaving 8 bases not matched to a gene.

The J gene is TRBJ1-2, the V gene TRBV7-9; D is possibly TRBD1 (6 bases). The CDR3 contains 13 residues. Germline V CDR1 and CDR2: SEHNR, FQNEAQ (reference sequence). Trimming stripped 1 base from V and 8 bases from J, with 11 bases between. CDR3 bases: TGTGCCAGCAGCTTAGAGGGGGGGAGCGGCTACACCTTC. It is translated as CASSLEGGSGYTF.

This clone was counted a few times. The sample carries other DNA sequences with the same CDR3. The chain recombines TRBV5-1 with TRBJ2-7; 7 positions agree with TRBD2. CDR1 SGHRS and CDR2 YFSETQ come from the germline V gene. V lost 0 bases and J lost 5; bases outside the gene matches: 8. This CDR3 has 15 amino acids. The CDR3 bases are TGCGCCAGCAGCTTGGATCGCGGGAGTATCGACGAGCAGTACTTC. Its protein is CASSLDRGSIDEQYF.

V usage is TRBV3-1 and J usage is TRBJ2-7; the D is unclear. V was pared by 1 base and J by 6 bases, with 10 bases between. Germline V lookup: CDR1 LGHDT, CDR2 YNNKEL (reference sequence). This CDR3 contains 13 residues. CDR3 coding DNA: TGTGCCAGCAGCCAAGGTCTGGTGGGCGAGCAGTACTTC. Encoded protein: CASSQGLVGEQYF.

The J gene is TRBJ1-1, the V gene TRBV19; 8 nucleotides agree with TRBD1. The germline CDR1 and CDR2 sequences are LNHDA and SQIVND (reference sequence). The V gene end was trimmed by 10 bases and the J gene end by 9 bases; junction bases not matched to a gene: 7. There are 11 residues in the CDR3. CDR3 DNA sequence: TGTGCCACAAGGTGGACAGGGAAAGCTTTCTTT. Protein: CATRWTGKAFF.

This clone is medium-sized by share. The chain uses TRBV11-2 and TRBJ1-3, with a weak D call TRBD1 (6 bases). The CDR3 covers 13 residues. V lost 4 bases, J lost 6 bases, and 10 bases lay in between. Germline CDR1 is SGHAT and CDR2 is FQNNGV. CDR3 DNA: TGTGCCAGCAGCTCACAGGGTGTAAACACCATATATTTT. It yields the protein CASSSQGVNTIYF.

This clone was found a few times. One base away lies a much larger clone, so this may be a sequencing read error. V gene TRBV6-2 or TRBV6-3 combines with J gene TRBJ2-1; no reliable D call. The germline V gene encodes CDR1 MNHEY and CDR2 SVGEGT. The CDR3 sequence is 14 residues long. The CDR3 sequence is CASGYSARVNEQFF. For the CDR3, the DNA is TGTGCCAGCGGTTACTCAGCTAGGGTCAATGAGCAGTTCTTC.

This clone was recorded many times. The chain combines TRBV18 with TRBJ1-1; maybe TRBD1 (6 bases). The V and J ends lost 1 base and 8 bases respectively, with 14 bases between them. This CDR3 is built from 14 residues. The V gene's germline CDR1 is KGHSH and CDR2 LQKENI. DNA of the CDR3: TGTGCCAGCTCACCACGAGGGGGAAGAGAGGAAGCTTTCTTT. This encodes CASSPRGGREEAFF.